Below, one T cell receptor beta chain is given with its context. In the original workflow: Nucleated cell counts were estimated from reference gene primer amplification. Generated by immunoSEQ multiplex PCR, the TCRdb table keeps only in-frame clones and is missing some. That table furnishes V, J and clone size, whereas the DNA furnished D and trimming. The top ten hold roughly a tenth of the sample, which has 150,000 to 200,000 clones, 75% to 90% seen once. This sample was included in a study of blood T cell repertoires in COVID-19. Study in general: Collection of acute and convalescent COVID-19 samples took place in the United States, Italy and Spain. Sample material is recorded as cDNA or gDNA derived from T cells, B-cell-depleted T cells, or PBMCs.

V lost 8 bases and J lost 7, with 14 bases in between. From germline, CDR1 is ENHRY and CDR2 SYGVKD. The CDR3 loop spans 12 amino acids. The gene calls are TRBV10-3 and TRBJ1-2; no clear D. This clonotype originated in a human donor in a cohort sampled during active COVID-19. The specimen was peripheral blood. CDR3 DNA sequence: TGTGCCATCGGAGGCAGTTTCCCTGGCTACACCTTC. The encoded protein is CAIGGSFPGYTF.